This TCR beta chain emerged from a study of circulating CD8 cells and anti-PD-1 response in melanoma. Live CD3+CD8+TCRalphabeta+ cells were sorted into four subsets by PD-1 and/or TIGIT. Each library started from roughly 15 ng of total RNA using the QIAseq Immune Repertoire TCR panel. A single record per CDR3 protein comes from TCRdb applying MiXCR to the reads. Of fewer than 150 distinct CDR3 sequences in the sample, less than 15% are singletons; the top ten hold over 30%. The sequences come from CD8+ T cells from PBMCs, collected at baseline or after one month of anti-PD-1 therapy (not recorded which). These receptors were obtained from a human donor with melanoma.

To note about this clonotype: One end of the junction does not line up with germline, which may come from a read error. This chain uses TRBV28 with TRBJ2-7; no firm D call. The CDR3 totals 14 residues. Per germline, CDR1 MDHEN and CDR2 SYDVKM. The CDR3 protein is CAISEPSNRDEQYF. CDR3 sequence (DNA): TGTGCCATCAGTGAGCCGTCTAACCGGGACGAGCAGTACTTC.